This passage covers 21 T cell receptor beta chains from one sample sequenced in a study of OX40 agonist ivuxolimab in advanced cancers. TCRdb keeps only in-frame clones here, not all; method: immunoSEQ multiplex PCR. The data show around 50,000 clones, roughly 84% seen once. Here the sequenced sample was CD4+ or CD8+ T cells sorted from blood, taken in a trial of the OX40 agonist ivuxolimab. The receptors shown here come from an adult with an advanced solid tumor such as melanoma, head and neck, liver or kidney cancer.

For the CDR3, the DNA is TGTGCCAGCCCTGGGGTGGGAGGGGAGACCCAGTACTTC. Translating it yields CASPGVGGETQYF. The chain is built from TRBV2 and TRBJ2-5; 7 nucleotides match TRBD2. Germline-derived CDR1 and CDR2 are SNHLY and FYNNEI. V shed 8 bases, J shed 5 bases, and the junction held 8 bases outside the gene matches. The CDR3 is 13 residues long.

V usage is TRBV29-1 and J usage is TRBJ2-7; 7 bases are a match to TRBD1. V gave up 5 bases and J gave up 2 bases; unmatched junction bases: 6. Looked up from germline, CDR1 is SQVTM and CDR2 is ANQGSEA. CDR3 length: 13 residues. The CDR3 region has the DNA TGCAGCGTTTCGGCCGGGACAGCCTACGAGCAGTACTTC. Amino acid sequence: CSVSAGTAYEQYF.

In this sample, this clone turned up a few times. The V and J genes are TRBV10-1 and TRBJ1-5; D might be TRBD1 (5 bases). Trimming took off 2 bases at V and 2 bases at J, with 13 bases between the two ends. Germline assignment: CDR1 WNHNN and CDR2 SYGVQD (reference sequence). This CDR3 is built from 16 residues. In DNA, the CDR3 is TGCGCCAGCAGTGAGATGGGGACTCGGGGCAATCAGCCCCAGCATTTT. This encodes CASSEMGTRGNQPQHF.

The rearrangement links TRBV6-6 to TRBJ1-2; the D gene is possibly TRBD1 (5 bases). This CDR3 region has 13 residues. Trimming removed 6 bases from V and 0 bases from J, with 8 bases in between. Germline V CDR1 and CDR2: MNHNY, SVGAGI (reference sequence). The CDR3 nucleotides are TGTGCCAGCAGCCAGGGCTCTAACTATGGCTACACCTTC. Protein: CASSQGSNYGYTF.

The V gene is TRBV6-1, the J gene TRBJ1-5; D unclear. With 8 bases removed from V and 0 bases from J, the gap between germline ends came to 11 bases. CDR3 length: 14 amino acids. From germline, CDR1 is MNHNS and CDR2 SASEGT. CDR3 coding DNA: TGTGCCAGCTTTCACGGGAATAGCAATCAGCCCCAGCATTTT. Its translation: CASFHGNSNQPQHF.

V gene TRBV30 combines with J gene TRBJ2-6; 8 bases agree with TRBD1. The germline V gene encodes CDR1 GTSNPN and CDR2 SVGIG (reference sequence). The CDR3 is made up of 16 amino acids. With 0 bases clipped from V and 4 bases from J, the junction kept 5 bases outside the gene matches. The CDR3 bases are TGTGCCTGGAGTGTGGACAGGGTCGGAGGGGCCAACGTCCTGACTTTC. It encodes CAWSVDRVGGANVLTF.

This clone was seen a few times. The V gene is TRBV7-8, the J gene TRBJ2-7; D ambiguous. V shed 1 base and J shed 4 bases, with 2 bases lying between them. Germline V gene sequence: CDR1 SGHVS, CDR2 FQNEAQ. The CDR3 loop spans 11 amino acids. CDR3 sequence: CASSLVYEQYF. The CDR3 DNA is TGTGCCAGCAGCTTAGTTTACGAGCAGTACTTC. The full variable domain, in which reference TRBV7-8 and TRBJ2-7 provide the parts outside the CDR3, is GAGVSQSPRYKVAKRGQDVALRCDPISGHVSLFWYQQALGQGPEFLTYFQNEAQLDKSGLPSDRFFAERPEGSVSTLKIQRTQQEDSAVYLCASSLVYEQYFGPGTRLTVT.

A remark on this clone: Other DNA sequences in the same sample also yield this CDR3. The rearrangement joins TRBV6-1 to TRBJ1-1; TRBD1 aligns across 7 bases. V was clipped by 7 bases and J by 4 bases; unmatched bases: 6. Germline V lookup: CDR1 MNHNS, CDR2 SASEGT. The CDR3 loop spans 13 amino acids. CDR3 DNA sequence: TGTGCCAGCAACTTACAGGGGATCACTGAAGCTTTCTTT. It encodes CASNLQGITEAFF.

The J gene is TRBJ2-3, the V gene TRBV27; D may be TRBD2 (6 bases). Looked up from germline, CDR1 is MNHEY and CDR2 is SMNVEV (reference sequence). V lost 6 bases and J 1 base, leaving 14 bases between the germline ends. CDR3 length: 15 residues. The CDR3 DNA follows: TGTGCCAGCAGGGCGGTGACTAGAGGCACAGATACGCAGTATTTT. This translates into CASRAVTRGTDTQYF.

As concerns this clone: Within the sample, other DNA sequences also encode this same CDR3. The chain has TRBV5-4 and TRBJ2-5; TRBD2 aligns across 14 bases. Germline V gene data show CDR1 as SGHNT and CDR2 as YYREEE (reference sequence). The CDR3 contains 15 residues. Losses at the gene ends were 0 bases for V and 5 bases for J; bases not matched to a gene: 0. CDR3 in DNA: TGTGCCAGCAGCTTGGGACTAGCGGGAGGGGAGACCCAGTACTTC. Protein product: CASSLGLAGGETQYF.

This clone was detected once. The V and J genes are TRBV27 and TRBJ1-2; no clear D gene. From germline, CDR1 is MNHEY and CDR2 SMNVEV (reference sequence). V was cut by 0 bases and J by 7 bases, with 15 bases left in between. The CDR3 is made up of 15 amino acids. CDR3 DNA: TGTGCCAGCAGTTTATCTGCTACGGTCATGAGTGGCTACACCTTC. This gives the protein CASSLSATVMSGYTF.

V is TRBV6-5 and J is TRBJ2-6, with TRBD1 as a possible D gene (6 bases). V gave up 4 bases and J gave up 2 bases, with 9 bases separating them. Germline CDR1 and CDR2: MNHEY and SVGAGI. This CDR3 spans 15 amino acids. In DNA form, the CDR3 reads TGTGCCAGCAGTTCTTCAGGGGCTGGGGCCAACGTCCTGACTTTC. This sequence encodes CASSSSGAGANVLTF.

This sequence joins TRBV6-1 and TRBJ2-2, with D perhaps TRBD1 (6 bases). This CDR3 is 15 amino acids long. Trimming left V 4 bases short and J 6 bases short, with 15 bases between. The germline V gene encodes CDR1 MNHNS and CDR2 SASEGT. CDR3 protein: CASSGRTVGAGELFF. In DNA form, the CDR3 reads TGTGCCAGCAGTGGACGGACAGTTGGGGCCGGGGAGCTGTTTTTT.

This clone has more than one count but fewer than ten. This chain links TRBV19 with TRBJ1-2; D is unclear. This CDR3 is built from 12 residues. Germline CDR1 LNHDA, CDR2 SQIVND (reference sequence). V lost 6 bases and J 4 bases, leaving 9 bases between the germline ends. The CDR3 region is CASSRNTYGYTF. In DNA, the CDR3 is TGTGCCAGTAGCAGGAATACCTATGGCTACACCTTC.

The V and J genes are TRBV19 and TRBJ2-1; D is tentatively TRBD1 or TRBD2 (5 bases each). The V gene lost 7 bases and the J gene lost 8 bases, with 24 bases spanning the gap. From germline, CDR1 is LNHDA and CDR2 SQIVND (reference sequence). This CDR3 contains 16 residues. The CDR3: CASTKNPGPRAYEQFF. CDR3 in DNA: TGTGCCAGTACTAAAAATCCGGGACCCCGAGCGTATGAGCAGTTCTTC. The whole variable domain, remainder taken from reference TRBV19 and TRBJ2-1, is DGGITQSPKYLFRKEGQNVTLSCEQNLNHDAMYWYRQDPGQGLRLIYYSQIVNDFQKGDIAEGYSVSREKKESFPLTVTSAQKNPTAFYLCASTKNPGPRAYEQFFGPGTRLTVL.

The chain links TRBV14 to TRBJ2-2; D gene ambiguous. From germline, CDR1 is SGHDN and CDR2 FVKESK. This CDR3 is built from 14 residues. Trimming left V 5 bases short and J 8 bases short, with 15 bases between. The CDR3 DNA is TGTGCCAGCAGCAAGAAGGGATTTTGGGGGGAGCTGTTTTTT. It encodes CASSKKGFWGELFF.

The rearrangement uses TRBV19 and TRBJ1-5; no clear D gene. Trimming took 6 bases from V and 2 from J, leaving 5 bases between them. This CDR3 comprises 12 residues. Germline loops: CDR1 LNHDA, CDR2 SQIVND (reference sequence). CDR3 sequence: CASRQGNQPQHF. The CDR3 bases are TGTGCCAGTAGGCAAGGCAATCAGCCCCAGCATTTT.

The genes are TRBV2 and TRBJ2-1; TRBD1 matches 8 bases. CDR3 length equals 13 residues. Unmatched junction bases numbered 7, after V lost 6 bases and J lost 9 bases. From germline, CDR1 is SNHLY and CDR2 FYNNEI. Written as DNA, the CDR3 is TGTGCCAGCAGACGGACAGGGCCCGTTGAGCAGTTCTTC. Amino acid sequence: CASRRTGPVEQFF.

This clone has just a few counts. The CDR3 spells CARSPGTENQPQHF. CDR3 DNA: TGTGCCAGAAGCCCTGGGACAGAAAATCAGCCCCAGCATTTT. The chain is built from TRBV5-3 and TRBJ1-5; 7 positions match TRBD1. TRBV5-3 is filed as an ORF, its function uncertain. V gave up 4 bases and J gave up 4 bases; unmatched junction bases: 5. The CDR3 extends over 14 amino acids.

The chain combines TRBV5-4 with TRBJ1-1; D is possibly TRBD1 (5 bases). In germline, CDR1 is SGHNT, CDR2 YYREEE (reference sequence). The CDR3 has 13 amino acids. Trimming shortened V by 0 bases and J by 7 bases, and 10 bases separated the two germline ends. CDR3 nucleotide sequence: TGTGCCAGCAGCTTGGGAACAGGAGTTGAAGCTTTCTTT. It specifies CASSLGTGVEAFF.

The chain couples TRBV5-1 to TRBJ2-1; D is unclear. The length of the CDR3 is 14 residues. Germline CDR1 reads SGHRS; CDR2 reads YFSETQ. V gave up 0 bases and J gave up 10 bases, with 14 bases separating them. The CDR3 loop is CASSLGTDGLEQFF. In DNA form, the CDR3 reads TGCGCCAGCAGCTTGGGGACGGACGGCTTGGAGCAGTTCTTC.